This entry lists 3 T cell receptor beta chains sequenced from one sample in a study of graft-versus-host responses after intestinal transplantation. Produced via immunoSEQ multiplex PCR; TCRdb's table is partial and in-frame only. Counted here are roughly 40,000 clones, around 90% occurring once; the ten biggest clones make up approximately 4.4%. The material was PBMCs, obtained 524 days after transplant. The source of these receptors is a human patient who received an intestinal transplant, so some T cells may come from the graft donor.

CDR3 sequence: CASSLGGGNNQPQHF. DNA for the CDR3: TGTGCCAGCAGCTTGGGGGGTGGTAACAATCAGCCCCAGCATTTT. The rearrangement uses TRBV5-4 and TRBJ1-5, with D unresolved. Germline CDR1 SGHNT, CDR2 YYREEE (reference sequence). With 0 bases removed from V and 3 bases from J, the gap between germline ends came to 10 bases. The CDR3 consists of 15 residues.

The CDR3 spells CASSISGYEQYF. The DNA for the CDR3 is TGTGCCAGCAGCATTAGCGGCTACGAGCAGTACTTC. This rearrangement joins TRBV7-3 to TRBJ2-7; D is perhaps TRBD2 (6 bases). Germline CDR1 SGHTA, CDR2 FQGTGA. Trimming took off 5 bases at V and 3 bases at J, with 8 bases between the two ends. CDR3 size: 12 residues. Using reference TRBV7-3 and TRBJ2-7 for the parts outside the CDR3, the full variable domain is GAGVSQTPSNKVTEKGKYVELRCDPISGHTALYWYRQSLGQGPEFLIYFQGTGAADDSGLPNDRFFAVRPEGSVSTLKIQRTERGDSAVYLCASSISGYEQYFGPGTRLTVT.

The chain couples TRBV7-2 to TRBJ2-7; D is uncertain. Germline-derived CDR1 and CDR2 are SGHTA and FQGNSA. This CDR3 contains 15 residues. V lost 5 bases and J lost 3, with 17 bases in between. CDR3 sequence: CASSLGPVSNYEQYF. The CDR3 coding sequence is TGTGCCAGCAGCCTTGGACCAGTATCTAACTACGAGCAGTACTTC.